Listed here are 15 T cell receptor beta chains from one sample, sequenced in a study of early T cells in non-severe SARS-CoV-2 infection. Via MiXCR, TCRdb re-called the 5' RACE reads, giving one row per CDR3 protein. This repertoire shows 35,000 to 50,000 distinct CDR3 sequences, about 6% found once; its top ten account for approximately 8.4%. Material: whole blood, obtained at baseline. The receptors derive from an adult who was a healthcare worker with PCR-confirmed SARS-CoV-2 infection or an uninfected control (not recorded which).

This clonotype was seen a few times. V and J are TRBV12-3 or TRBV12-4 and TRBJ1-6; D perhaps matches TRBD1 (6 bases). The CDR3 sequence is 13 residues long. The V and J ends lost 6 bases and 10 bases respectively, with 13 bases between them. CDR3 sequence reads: CASSPRDTSPLHF. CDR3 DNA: TGTGCCAGCAGCCCTAGGGACACCTCACCCCTCCACTTT.

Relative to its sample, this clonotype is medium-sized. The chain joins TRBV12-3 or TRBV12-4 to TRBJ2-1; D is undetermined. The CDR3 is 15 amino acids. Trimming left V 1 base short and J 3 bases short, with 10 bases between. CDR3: CASSLGGLLYNEQFF. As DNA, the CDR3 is TGTGCCAGCAGTTTAGGCGGTTTACTCTACAATGAGCAGTTCTTC.

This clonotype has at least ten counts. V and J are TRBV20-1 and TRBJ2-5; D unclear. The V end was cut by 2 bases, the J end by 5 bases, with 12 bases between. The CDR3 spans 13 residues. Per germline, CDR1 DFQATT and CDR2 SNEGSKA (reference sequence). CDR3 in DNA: TGCAGTGCTAGATTTAGGAGTTTGGAGACCCAGTACTTC. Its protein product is CSARFRSLETQYF.

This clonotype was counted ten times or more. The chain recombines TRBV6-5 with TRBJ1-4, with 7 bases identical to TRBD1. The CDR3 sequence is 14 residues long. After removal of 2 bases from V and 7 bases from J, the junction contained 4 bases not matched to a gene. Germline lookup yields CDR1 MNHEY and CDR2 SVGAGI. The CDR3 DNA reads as TGTGCCAGCAGTTACGAGGGGGCTAGTGAAAAACTGTTTTTT. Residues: CASSYEGASEKLFF.

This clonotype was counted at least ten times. The CDR3 reads CSADRADIQYF. The CDR3 DNA reads TGCAGCGCCGACAGGGCCGACATTCAGTACTTC. This chain links TRBV29-1 with TRBJ2-4; 7 bases align to TRBD1. J was trimmed by 8 bases and V by 7 bases; bases with no gene match: 5. CDR3 length: 11 amino acids. Looked up from germline, CDR1 is SQVTM and CDR2 is ANQGSEA.

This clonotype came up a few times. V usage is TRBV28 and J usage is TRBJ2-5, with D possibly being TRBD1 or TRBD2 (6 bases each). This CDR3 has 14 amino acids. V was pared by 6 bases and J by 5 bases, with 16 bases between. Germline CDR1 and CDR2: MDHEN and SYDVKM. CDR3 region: CASRVTGAAETQYF. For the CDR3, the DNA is TGTGCCAGCAGGGTGACGGGGGCCGCGGAGACCCAGTACTTC.

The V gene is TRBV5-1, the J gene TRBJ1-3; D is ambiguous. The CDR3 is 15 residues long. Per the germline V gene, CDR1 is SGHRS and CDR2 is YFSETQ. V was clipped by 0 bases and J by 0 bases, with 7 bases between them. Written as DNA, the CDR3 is TGCGCCAGCAGCTTGGAGGCAGTCTCTGGAAACACCATATATTTT. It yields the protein CASSLEAVSGNTIYF.

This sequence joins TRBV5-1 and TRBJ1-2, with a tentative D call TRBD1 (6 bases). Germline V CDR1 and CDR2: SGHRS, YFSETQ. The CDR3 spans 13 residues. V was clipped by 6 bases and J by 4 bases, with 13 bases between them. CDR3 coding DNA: TGCGCCAGCACCATTGACAGGACCTATGGCTACACCTTC. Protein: CASTIDRTYGYTF.

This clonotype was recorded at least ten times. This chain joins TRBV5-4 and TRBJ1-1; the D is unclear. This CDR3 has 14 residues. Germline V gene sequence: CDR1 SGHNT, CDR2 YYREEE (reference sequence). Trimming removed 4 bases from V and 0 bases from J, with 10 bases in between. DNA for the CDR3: TGTGCCAGCAGCACCGGAGCGATGAACACTGAAGCTTTCTTT. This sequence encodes CASSTGAMNTEAFF.

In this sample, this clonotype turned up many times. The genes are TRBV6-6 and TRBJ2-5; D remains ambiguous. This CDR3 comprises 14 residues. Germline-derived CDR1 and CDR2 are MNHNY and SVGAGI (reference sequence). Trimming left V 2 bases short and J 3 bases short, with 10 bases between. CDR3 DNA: TGTGCCAGCAGTTACCAGGCCCACAAAGAGACCCAGTACTTC. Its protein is CASSYQAHKETQYF.

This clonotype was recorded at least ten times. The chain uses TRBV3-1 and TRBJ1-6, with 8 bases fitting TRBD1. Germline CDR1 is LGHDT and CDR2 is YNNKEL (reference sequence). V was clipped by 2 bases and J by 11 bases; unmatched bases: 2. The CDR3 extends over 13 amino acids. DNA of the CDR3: TGTGCCAGCAGCCAACTACAGGGGGCACCCCTCCACTTT. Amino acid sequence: CASSQLQGAPLHF. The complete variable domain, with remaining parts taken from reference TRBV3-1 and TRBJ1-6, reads DTAVSQTPKYLVTQMGNDKSIKCEQNLGHDTMYWYKQDSKKFLKIMFSYNNKELIINETVPNRFSPKSPDKAHLNLHINSLELGDSAVYFCASSQLQGAPLHFGNGTRLTVT.

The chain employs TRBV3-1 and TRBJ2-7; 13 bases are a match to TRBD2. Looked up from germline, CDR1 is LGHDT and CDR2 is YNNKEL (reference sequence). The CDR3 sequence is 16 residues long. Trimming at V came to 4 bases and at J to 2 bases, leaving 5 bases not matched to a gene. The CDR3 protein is CASSRSTSGRTYEQYF. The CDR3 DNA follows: TGTGCCAGCAGCCGTTCGACTAGCGGGAGGACCTACGAGCAGTACTTC.

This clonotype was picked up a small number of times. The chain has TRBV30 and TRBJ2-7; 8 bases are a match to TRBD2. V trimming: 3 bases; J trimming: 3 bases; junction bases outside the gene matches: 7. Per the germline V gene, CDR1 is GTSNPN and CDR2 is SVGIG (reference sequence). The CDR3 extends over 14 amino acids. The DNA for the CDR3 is TGTGCCTGGAGCCGGGGGGGCAGTAGCTACGAGCAGTACTTC. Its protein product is CAWSRGGSSYEQYF.

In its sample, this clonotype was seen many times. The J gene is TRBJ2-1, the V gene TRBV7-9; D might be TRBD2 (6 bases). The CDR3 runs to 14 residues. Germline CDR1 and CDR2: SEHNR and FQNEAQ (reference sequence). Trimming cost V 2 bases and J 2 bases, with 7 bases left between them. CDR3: CASSLWGAYNEQFF. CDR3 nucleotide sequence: TGTGCCAGCAGCTTATGGGGGGCCTACAATGAGCAGTTCTTC.

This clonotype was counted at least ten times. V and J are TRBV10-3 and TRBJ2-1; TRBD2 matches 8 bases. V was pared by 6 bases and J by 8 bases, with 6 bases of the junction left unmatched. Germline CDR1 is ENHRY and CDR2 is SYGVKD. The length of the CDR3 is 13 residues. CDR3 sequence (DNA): TGTGCCATCAGCTCGGGGGGGGAGGATGAGCAGTTCTTC. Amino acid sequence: CAISSGGEDEQFF.